One and the same sample provided the 32 T cell receptor beta chains below, sequenced in a study of shared clonotypes between healthy human individuals. Produced via immunoSEQ multiplex PCR; TCRdb's table is partial and in-frame only. The table includes approximately 2.3 million clones, just over 90% detected once. Sequenced sample: naive CD4+ T cells from PBMCs. The subset here: CD45RA+ positively selected. Receptor source: a man between 18 and 29 years old in good health. Some clones in this sample may be carry-over from other donors' samples.

This chain links TRBV28 with TRBJ2-6; D not certain. V dropped 6 bases and J dropped 2 bases, with 11 bases sitting between them. CDR3 length equals 15 residues. CDR1 MDHEN and CDR2 SYDVKM come from the germline V gene. CDR3 in DNA: TGTGCCAGCAGCCGGTCCACCCCTGGGGCCAACGTCCTGACTTTC. Translated: CASSRSTPGANVLTF.

This clone was seen a few times. V is TRBV29-1 and J is TRBJ1-1, with a tentative D call TRBD1 (5 bases). Trimming cost V 3 bases and J 6 bases, with 11 bases left between them. Germline CDR1 SQVTM, CDR2 ANQGSEA. This CDR3 is built from 12 residues. The CDR3 bases are TGCAGCGTTGAGCCGGGAGGGGCTGAAGCTTTCTTT. This gives the protein CSVEPGGAEAFF.

The CDR3, as DNA: TGCAGCGGAGGACAGGGATCCTACGAGCAGTACTTC. It yields the protein CSGGQGSYEQYF. The chain combines TRBV29-1 with TRBJ2-5, with 8 nucleotides matching TRBD1. The J call is doubtful: the DNA matches TRBJ2-7 better. Germline values: CDR1 SQVTM, CDR2 ANQGSEA. This CDR3 is 12 amino acids long.

The gene calls are TRBV29-1 and TRBJ2-2; possibly TRBD1 for D (6 bases). The CDR3 extends over 13 amino acids. V lost 6 bases and J lost 5, with 13 bases in between. CDR1 and CDR2 from the germline V gene are SQVTM and ANQGSEA. This CDR3 reads CSVPIRGTGELFF. CDR3 DNA: TGCAGCGTACCCATCAGGGGTACCGGGGAGCTGTTTTTT.

The rearrangement links TRBV4-3 to TRBJ2-2, with 8 bases aligning to TRBD2. CDR1 is LGHNA and CDR2 is YSLEER in the germline V gene. The CDR3 extends over 16 amino acids. The junction had 4 bases not matched to a gene; V was cut back by 4 bases and J by 0 bases. As DNA, the CDR3 is TGCGCCAGCAGCCGATTAGCGGGGACGAACACCGGGGAGCTGTTTTTT. Translated: CASSRLAGTNTGELFF.

The chain couples TRBV10-3 to TRBJ1-5; a possible D gene is TRBD1 (5 bases). The CDR3 has 17 amino acids. The V gene lost 0 bases and the J gene lost 3 bases, with 15 bases spanning the gap. Germline CDR1 and CDR2: ENHRY and SYGVKD. The CDR3 sequence is CAISESQGQGYNQPQHF. The CDR3 coding sequence is TGTGCCATCAGTGAGTCTCAGGGCCAGGGCTACAATCAGCCCCAGCATTTT.

V usage is TRBV5-1 and J usage is TRBJ2-3, with TRBD2 matching 11 bases. The V gene end was trimmed by 2 bases and the J gene end by 5 bases; junction bases not matched to a gene: 10. The length of the CDR3 is 17 residues. Germline loops: CDR1 SGHRS, CDR2 YFSETQ. DNA of the CDR3: TGCGCCAGCAGCTTCCCTGGGGCTAGCGGGAGGATAGATACGCAGTATTTT. It encodes CASSFPGASGRIDTQYF.

The chain uses TRBV28 and TRBJ1-5, with D hard to call. The CDR3 sequence is 19 residues long. Trimming stripped 5 bases from V and 5 bases from J, with 28 bases between. CDR1 and CDR2 from the germline V gene are MDHEN and SYDVKM. As DNA, the CDR3 is TGTGCCAGCAGTCCCGGTTTGAGTCGTCTGGCCAGTAGGGATCAGCCCCAGCATTTT. This gives the protein CASSPGLSRLASRDQPQHF.

This clone is a singleton in its sample. This chain joins TRBV2 and TRBJ2-7; maybe TRBD1 (6 bases). The germline CDR1 and CDR2 sequences are SNHLY and FYNNEI. The CDR3 sequence is 15 residues long. V was pared by 4 bases and J by 5 bases, with 18 bases between. This chain's CDR3 is CASSGRSRGTHEQYF. DNA for the CDR3: TGTGCCAGCAGTGGTCGAAGCAGGGGAACACACGAGCAGTACTTC.

V gene TRBV9 combines with J gene TRBJ2-5; D gene unclear. In germline, CDR1 is SGDLS, CDR2 YYNGEE. This CDR3 has 15 residues. Deletions cut 0 bases from V and 2 bases from J, with 11 bases between. DNA for the CDR3: TGTGCCAGCAGCGTAGGACCGCGCTCACAAGAGACCCAGTACTTC. The encoded protein is CASSVGPRSQETQYF. The full variable domain, with the rest looked up from reference TRBV9 and TRBJ2-5, is DSGVTQTPKHLITATGQRVTLRCSPRSGDLSVYWYQQSLDQGLQFLIQYYNGEERAKGNILERFSAQQFPDLHSELNLSSLELGDSALYFCASSVGPRSQETQYFGPGTRLLVL.

For this clone: In the same sample, other DNA sequences code for this CDR3. V is TRBV5-1 and J is TRBJ1-1, with 7 bases lining up with TRBD1. Germline V CDR1 and CDR2: SGHRS, YFSETQ. This CDR3 is built from 15 residues. J lost 1 base, V lost 1 base, and 4 bases had no gene match. CDR3 in amino acids: CASSLTGTANTEAFF. CDR3 bases: TGCGCCAGCAGCTTGACCGGGACAGCGAACACTGAAGCTTTCTTT.

V usage is TRBV2 and J usage is TRBJ2-1; 12 bases align to TRBD2. Trimming removed 2 bases from V and 8 bases from J; junction bases left unmatched: 13. The CDR3 loop spans 18 amino acids. Germline CDR1 reads SNHLY; CDR2 reads FYNNEI. The DNA of the CDR3 is TGTGCCAGCAGTGAACGCCCCGCGGCTAGCGGGAGGGCGGATGAGCAGTTCTTC. It translates to CASSERPAASGRADEQFF.

This sequence joins TRBV5-1 and TRBJ1-2; D is uncertain. CDR1 SGHRS and CDR2 YFSETQ come from the germline V gene. The ends were cut back, 4 bases at V and 4 bases at J, with 14 bases in the middle. The CDR3 sequence is 14 residues long. The CDR3, as DNA: TGCGCCAGCAGCCCTCAACAGAGCGGCTATGGCTACACCTTC. Residues: CASSPQQSGYGYTF.

CDR3 nucleotides: TGCAGCGTTCGGACAGGGAAATCCGAGCAGTACTTC. Translated: CSVRTGKSEQYF. The chain links TRBV29-1 to TRBJ2-7; 8 bases fit TRBD1. CDR3 length: 12 residues. The V gene end was trimmed by 5 bases and the J gene end by 6 bases; junction bases not matched to a gene: 6. Per the germline V gene, CDR1 is SQVTM and CDR2 is ANQGSEA.

The chain joins TRBV14 to TRBJ2-5, with 7 nucleotides matching TRBD2. The germline V gene has CDR1 SGHDN and CDR2 FVKESK. The J segment lost 6 bases and the V segment lost 1 base, leaving 5 bases of the junction unmatched. The length of the CDR3 is 14 residues. The CDR3 sequence: CASSQAGGGKTQYF. DNA of the CDR3: TGTGCCAGCAGCCAAGCGGGGGGTGGTAAGACCCAGTACTTC.

This clone was counted a few times. V is TRBV27 and J is TRBJ1-1; TRBD1 matches at 8 bases. The CDR3 contains 15 residues. Germline V lookup: CDR1 MNHEY, CDR2 SMNVEV (reference sequence). The ends lost 4 bases at V and 2 bases at J; junction bases unmatched: 6. CDR3: CASSSPGGSNTEAFF. CDR3 nucleotides: TGTGCCAGCAGTTCTCCAGGGGGCTCAAACACTGAAGCTTTCTTT.

The V and J genes are TRBV7-2 and TRBJ2-1; D remains unclear. Trimming left V 0 bases short and J 7 bases short, with 13 bases between. Germline V gives CDR1 SGHTA, CDR2 FQGNSA. This CDR3 has 15 residues. CDR3 bases: TGTGCCAGCAGCTTAGCCGGATATACTACTAATGAGCAGTTCTTC. Translation gives CASSLAGYTTNEQFF.

This clone was detected only once. This rearrangement joins TRBV5-4 to TRBJ1-1; 8 bases are shared with TRBD1. The CDR3 consists of 16 residues. Germline CDR1 reads SGHNT; CDR2 reads YYREEE (reference sequence). V dropped 4 bases and J dropped 3; count of bases not matched to a gene: 11. The CDR3 spells CASSGTFGQGDTEAFF. The CDR3, as DNA: TGTGCCAGCAGCGGAACTTTCGGACAGGGCGACACTGAAGCTTTCTTT. Based on the CDR3 plus reference TRBV5-4 and TRBJ1-1, the full variable domain is ETGVTQSPTHLIKTRGQQVTLRCSSQSGHNTVSWYQQALGQGPQFIFQYYREEENGRGNFPPRFSGLQFPNYSSELNVNALELDDSALYLCASSGTFGQGDTEAFFGQGTRLTVV.

The gene calls are TRBV28 and TRBJ2-4, with a weak D call TRBD1 (5 bases). Germline CDR1 is MDHEN and CDR2 is SYDVKM. The CDR3 consists of 14 residues. The ends were cut back, 5 bases at V and 1 base at J, with 9 bases in the middle. The CDR3, as DNA: TGTGCCAGCAGTCCAGCAGGGGCCAAAAACATTCAGTACTTC. Protein product: CASSPAGAKNIQYF.

V usage is TRBV10-3 and J usage is TRBJ2-7; D remains unclear. The germline gives CDR1 ENHRY, CDR2 SYGVKD. The V and J ends lost 2 bases and 3 bases respectively, with 14 bases between them. The CDR3 is made up of 15 amino acids. The CDR3 sequence is CAISEPGVRNYEQYF. The CDR3 DNA reads as TGTGCCATCAGTGAGCCAGGAGTCAGAAACTACGAGCAGTACTTC.

Details on this clone: Other DNA sequences from this sample encode an identical CDR3 as well. The chain joins TRBV6-5 to TRBJ2-3; D is undetermined. Germline V gene lookup returns CDR1 MNHEY and CDR2 SVGAGI. Trimming shortened V by 0 bases and J by 2 bases, and 9 bases separated the two germline ends. This CDR3 contains 15 residues. The CDR3, as DNA: TGTGCCAGCAGTTACTCGGGCAGATCCACAGATACGCAGTATTTT. Its translation: CASSYSGRSTDTQYF.

The J gene is TRBJ2-4, the V gene TRBV5-1; D not certain. Trimming removed 0 bases at V and 7 bases at J, with 11 bases between. Germline V gives CDR1 SGHRS, CDR2 YFSETQ. The CDR3 is 14 residues long. CDR3 DNA: TGCGCCAGCAGCTTGGCAGGTACAGCGAACATTCAGTACTTC. Its protein is CASSLAGTANIQYF.

The chain is built from TRBV6-6 and TRBJ1-1; TRBD1 is a possible D gene (5 bases). Trimming shortened V by 2 bases and J by 2 bases, and 9 bases separated the two germline ends. This CDR3 comprises 14 residues. Germline V gives CDR1 MNHNY, CDR2 SVGAGI (reference sequence). CDR3 loop: CASSYGGINTEAFF. CDR3 bases: TGTGCCAGCAGTTACGGGGGGATTAACACTGAAGCTTTCTTT.

The rearrangement joins TRBV15 to TRBJ2-1; D is unclear. This CDR3 is built from 13 residues. Germline V gene data show CDR1 as LNHNV and CDR2 as YYDKDF (reference sequence). V was pared by 1 base and J by 6 bases, with 7 bases between. The CDR3 DNA reads as TGTGCCACCAGCAGAGCGGAGAGCAATGAGCAGTTCTTC. Protein sequence: CATSRAESNEQFF.

The chain joins TRBV7-9 to TRBJ2-3, with unresolved D. V was cut by 7 bases and J by 0 bases, with 8 bases left in between. This CDR3 is 13 amino acids long. The germline V gene has CDR1 SEHNR and CDR2 FQNEAQ (reference sequence). The CDR3 coding sequence is TGTGCCAGCACCCCCACTAGCACAGATACGCAGTATTTT. This gives the protein CASTPTSTDTQYF.

This chain uses TRBV28 with TRBJ2-2; possibly TRBD1 or TRBD2 for D (5 bases each). V lost 3 bases to trimming and J lost 4 bases, with 12 bases between them. The CDR3 spans 15 residues. From germline, CDR1 is MDHEN and CDR2 SYDVKM. The CDR3 DNA sequence: TGTGCCAGCAGTTTGGGGCGTCGGGGCACCGGGGAGCTGTTTTTT. Translated, it gives CASSLGRRGTGELFF. The full variable domain, rest sourced from reference TRBV28 and TRBJ2-2, is DVKVTQSSRYLVKRTGEKVFLECVQDMDHENMFWYRQDPGLGLRLIYFSYDVKMKEKGDIPEGYSVSREKKERFSLILESASTNQTSMYLCASSLGRRGTGELFFGEGSRLTVL.

Comment on this clone: The same CDR3 is also encoded by other DNA sequences in this sample. The rearrangement uses TRBV25-1 and TRBJ2-3; a possible D gene is TRBD2 (5 bases). Trimming took 6 bases from V and 6 from J, leaving 10 bases between them. The length of the CDR3 is 12 residues. Germline lookup yields CDR1 MGHDK and CDR2 SYGVNS. In DNA, the CDR3 is TGTGCCAGCAGGGACTTGGGGGATACGCAGTATTTT. Translating it yields CASRDLGDTQYF.

The chain combines TRBV7-7 with TRBJ1-5; TRBD1 agrees at 8 bases. V was clipped by 4 bases and J by 3 bases; unmatched bases: 14. Germline V gives CDR1 SSHAT, CDR2 FNYEAQ (reference sequence). The CDR3 covers 18 residues. The CDR3 sequence: CASSSSRGQVNLNQPQHF. The CDR3 bases are TGTGCCAGCAGCTCTTCGAGGGGACAGGTAAACCTCAATCAGCCCCAGCATTTT. The entire variable domain, with the rest obtained from reference TRBV7-7 and TRBJ1-5, is as follows: GAGVSQSPRYKVTKRGQDVTLRCDPISSHATLYWYQQALGQGPEFLTYFNYEAQPDKSGLPSDRFSAERPEGSISTLTIQRTEQRDSAMYRCASSSSRGQVNLNQPQHFGDGTRLSIL.

The chain is built from TRBV28 and TRBJ2-7, with TRBD1 matching 8 bases. The CDR3 consists of 14 residues. CDR1 and CDR2 (germline): MDHEN, SYDVKM. Trimming cost V 6 bases and J 5 bases; bases outside gene matches: 9. In DNA form, the CDR3 reads TGTGCCAGCAGCAACTCAGGGGGCCGGAACGAGCAGTACTTC. Translated: CASSNSGGRNEQYF.

This clone has only one observation. The rearrangement joins TRBV5-4 to TRBJ2-3, with D unclear. This CDR3 comprises 15 residues. The germline gives CDR1 SGHNT, CDR2 YYREEE (reference sequence). The V and J ends lost 0 bases and 6 bases respectively, with 14 bases between them. The CDR3 loop is CASSLAGPRRDTQYF. The CDR3 nucleotides are TGTGCCAGCAGCTTGGCCGGTCCAAGAAGGGATACGCAGTATTTT.

Turning to this clone: The sample carries other DNA sequences with the same CDR3. The chain combines TRBV28 with TRBJ2-7, with a tentative D call TRBD2 (6 bases). The V and J ends lost 6 bases and 0 bases respectively, with 15 bases between them. This CDR3 comprises 15 residues. From germline, CDR1 is MDHEN and CDR2 SYDVKM. CDR3 bases: TGTGCCAGCAGCCCCTTGGGGGGAAGCTCCTACGAGCAGTACTTC. Translating it yields CASSPLGGSSYEQYF.

The chain recombines TRBV25-1 with TRBJ2-3; no reliable D call. This CDR3 is built from 12 residues. V dropped 5 bases and J dropped 0 bases, with 3 bases sitting between them. The V gene's germline CDR1 is MGHDK and CDR2 SYGVNS. CDR3 coding DNA: TGTGCCAGCAGTACTAGCACAGATACGCAGTATTTT. Its translation: CASSTSTDTQYF.